The clone carrying this T cell receptor beta chain was seen a handful of times. The target antigen is unknown. The CDR3 sequence is 13 residues long. Trimming pared 7 bases from V and 2 bases from J, leaving 9 bases between. Germline V gene sequence: CDR1 MDHEN, CDR2 SYDVKM. One entry per CDR3 protein, called by TCRdb with MiXCR from the 5' RACE reads. The sample records around 1.7 million distinct CDR3 sequences, roughly a third being singletons. This entry comes from a study of identical twins. Study-level results: Model-predicted out-of-frame TCR alpha sharing fell below observed values in monozygotic twins. The authors drew conclusions from cross-sectional statistical analysis rather than following the same donors. One should note that invariant MAIT and iNKT cells could partly confound zero-insertion analyses.

The source material was cord blood. The V gene is TRBV28, the J gene TRBJ1-5, with D perhaps matching TRBD1 (5 bases). The receptor was isolated from a newborn girl in good health. CDR3 residues: CASTGHGNQPQHF. DNA of the CDR3: TGTGCCAGCACAGGACATGGCAATCAGCCCCAGCATTTT.